This entry describes one T cell receptor (beta chain). Each CDR3 protein gets one entry after TCRdb re-called the RT-PCR reads with MiXCR. Found here are about 700,000 distinct CDR3 sequences, 13% to 15% of them singletons; the top ten hold 3.6%. The TCR originated in a female donor in good health, serving as a healthy control. The sample comprised memory CD4+ T cells from blood.

The DNA for the CDR3 is TGTGCCAGCAGTTCGAAGCGGGAAGATGTCAATGAGCAGTTCTTC. Its translation: CASSSKREDVNEQFF. V is TRBV12-3 or TRBV12-4 and J is TRBJ2-1, with 7 bases aligning to TRBD2. This CDR3 contains 15 residues. Trimming at V came to 4 bases and at J to 6 bases, leaving 9 bases not matched to a gene.